The present T cell receptor beta chain was sequenced within a study of blood T cell repertoires in COVID-19. Assignments of participants to cohorts depended upon their own reported clinical history. This clone was detected many times. Only in-frame clones appear in the TCRdb table, and some are missing; sequencing was by immunoSEQ multiplex PCR. The data show 200,000 to 300,000 clones, with 70% to 90% seen just once and about 3.3% held by the top ten. The V and J ends lost 5 bases and 14 bases, in that order; junction bases with no gene match: 14. This CDR3 spans 14 amino acids. Looked up from germline, CDR1 is MNHEY and CDR2 is SVGAGI.

The sequence was obtained from a woman in her thirties or forties with acute COVID-19. The sequencing sample was made of PBMCs or T cells enriched from blood (not recorded which). The V and J genes are TRBV6-5 and TRBJ1-4, with 7 bases fitting TRBD1. For the CDR3, the DNA is TGTGCCAGCAGTCCAACTTTTACAGGGGAACGGCTGTTTTTT. The encoded protein is CASSPTFTGERLFF.